One and the same sample provided the 22 T cell receptor beta chains below, sequenced in a study of monozygotic twins with inflammatory bowel disease. From the 5' RACE reads, TCRdb lists one entry per CDR3 protein and no DNA. Seen in this sample are fewer than 550,000 distinct CDR3 sequences; the ten most common clones hold around 2.3%. Input material: blood. These receptor sequences come from a human donor with ulcerative colitis or Crohn's disease, or a healthy co-twin of an affected twin (not recorded which).

This chain connects TRBV2 to TRBJ2-2. Germline V gene data show CDR1 as SNHLY and CDR2 as FYNNEI. CDR3 length: 11 residues. The CDR3 is CASTLMGELFF.

This chain joins TRBV19 and TRBJ2-2; the TRBD1 assignment by TCRdb is unverifiable without DNA. Per germline, CDR1 LNHDA and CDR2 SQIVND (reference sequence). CDR3 length: 15 residues. The CDR3 protein is CASRTGTGVTGELFF.

This sequence joins TRBV2 and TRBJ1-2; TCRdb indicates TRBD1, and absent DNA this call remains unverified. CDR1 SNHLY and CDR2 FYNNEI come from the germline V gene. The length of the CDR3 is 12 residues. CDR3 amino acids: CASRQGRDGYTF.

V gene TRBV7-6 combines with J gene TRBJ2-7; TCRdb names TRBD2, which stays unverified in the absence of DNA. There are 12 residues in the CDR3. Per germline, CDR1 SGHVS and CDR2 FNYEAQ. The CDR3 region is CASSSRDSEQYF.

The genes are TRBV24-1 and TRBJ2-2; absent DNA, TCRdb's TRBD2 call cannot be checked. Germline V lookup: CDR1 KGHDR, CDR2 SFDVKD. The CDR3 is 17 residues long. This CDR3 is CATSDPKAGDWTGELFF.

The V gene is TRBV7-8, the J gene TRBJ1-3; TCRdb indicates TRBD1, and absent DNA this call remains unverified. The CDR3 consists of 15 residues. The germline V gene has CDR1 SGHVS and CDR2 FQNEAQ. The CDR3 loop is CASSDRGSSGNTIYF.

CDR3: CASSQEGDDRPQETQYF. This sequence joins TRBV3-1 and TRBJ2-5; TCRdb designates TRBD1, a call that cannot be tested without DNA. CDR1 is LGHDT, CDR2 YNNKEL, per germline (reference sequence). The CDR3 is 17 residues long.

The chain links TRBV5-1 to TRBJ1-2; the D call of TRBD1 rests on TCRdb alone, since no DNA is present to check it. The CDR3 runs 14 residues. Germline V lookup: CDR1 SGHRS, CDR2 YFSETQ. This chain's CDR3 is CASSSGQSNYGYTF.

The J gene is TRBJ2-7, the V gene TRBV29-1; TCRdb designates TRBD1, a call that cannot be tested without DNA. From germline, CDR1 is SQVTM and CDR2 ANQGSEA. This CDR3 has 12 residues. This CDR3 reads CSVRRGSYEQYF.

The genes are TRBV9 and TRBJ2-2; TCRdb designates TRBD2, a call that cannot be tested without DNA. Germline CDR1 SGDLS, CDR2 YYNGEE. CDR3 size: 14 residues. Here the CDR3 reads CASRGLADTGELFF.

This chain joins TRBV7-6 and TRBJ2-1; TCRdb's assignment of TRBD2 cannot be checked, as there is no DNA. CDR3 length equals 14 residues. Per germline, CDR1 SGHVS and CDR2 FNYEAQ. The CDR3 here is CASSPLLAGVEQFF.

The CDR3 loop reads CASSEGAGGHTEAFF. The J gene is TRBJ1-1, the V gene TRBV25-1; the D call of TRBD1 rests on TCRdb alone, since no DNA is present to check it. Germline V gives CDR1 MGHDK, CDR2 SYGVNS. CDR3 length: 15 amino acids. Combining the CDR3 with reference TRBV25-1 and TRBJ1-1 gives the whole variable domain EADIYQTPRYLVIGTGKKITLECSQTMGHDKMYWYQQDPGMELHLIHYSYGVNSTEKGDLSSESTVSRIRTEHFPLTLESARPSHTSQYLCASSEGAGGHTEAFFGQGTRLTVV.

The chain uses TRBV5-1 and TRBJ2-3; no DNA is available, so the TRBD2 call from TCRdb remains unchecked. Germline V gene lookup returns CDR1 SGHRS and CDR2 YFSETQ. This CDR3 contains 16 residues. CDR3 in amino acids: CASRSGVHTSTDTQYF.

The chain recombines TRBV29-1 with TRBJ1-1; TCRdb lists TRBD1, though no DNA is available to test this call. The CDR3 is 13 amino acids. Germline V lookup: CDR1 SQVTM, CDR2 ANQGSEA. The chain's CDR3 is CSDLPQGSTEAFF. The whole variable domain, remainder taken from reference TRBV29-1 and TRBJ1-1, is SAVISQKPSRDICQRGTSLTIQCQVDSQVTMMFWYRQQPGQSLTLIATANQGSEATYESGFVIDKFPISRPNLTFSTLTVSNMSPEDSSIYLCSDLPQGSTEAFFGQGTRLTVV.

The V and J genes are TRBV5-1 and TRBJ2-2. In germline, CDR1 is SGHRS, CDR2 YFSETQ. The CDR3 is 16 residues long. CDR3 in amino acids: CASSLEGRGNTGELFF. The whole variable domain, remainder taken from reference TRBV5-1 and TRBJ2-2, is KAGVTQTPRYLIKTRGQQVTLSCSPISGHRSVSWYQQTPGQGLQFLFEYFSETQRNKGNFPGRFSGRQFSNSRSEMNVSTLELGDSALYLCASSLEGRGNTGELFFGEGSRLTVL.

The chain uses TRBV5-1 and TRBJ2-3; TCRdb gives TRBD2 as the D gene, but with no DNA this cannot be confirmed. The germline V gene encodes CDR1 SGHRS and CDR2 YFSETQ. The CDR3 totals 18 residues. The CDR3 here is CASSSPVGLAGDGDTQYF.

The genes are TRBV4-3 and TRBJ2-1; TCRdb's D call, TRBD2, is unchecked because there is no DNA. The germline CDR1 and CDR2 sequences are LGHNA and YSLEER. The length of the CDR3 is 17 residues. The CDR3 here is CASSQEGGLAGEREQFF.

This chain joins TRBV5-1 and TRBJ2-3; the D call of TRBD1 rests on TCRdb alone, since no DNA is present to check it. The CDR3 is 12 residues long. Per the germline V gene, CDR1 is SGHRS and CDR2 is YFSETQ. The CDR3 reads CASSLREDTQYF.

The CDR3 reads CASSFGEGQVYGYTF. The chain couples TRBV7-2 to TRBJ1-2; there is no DNA to check the TCRdb D call of TRBD1. Germline-derived CDR1 and CDR2 are SGHTA and FQGNSA. The CDR3 has 15 residues.

The chain couples TRBV5-4 to TRBJ1-4; TCRdb reports TRBD1, a call that lacks DNA to check it against. The CDR3 has 16 amino acids. Germline V gene sequence: CDR1 SGHNT, CDR2 YYREEE (reference sequence). CDR3 amino acids: CASSLEGQLGNEKLFF.

V gene TRBV5-6 combines with J gene TRBJ2-6; without DNA, the TCRdb call of TRBD2 cannot be checked. The germline V gene encodes CDR1 SGHDT and CDR2 YYEEEE. The CDR3 covers 18 residues. CDR3 protein: CASSLYGRERTGANVLTF.

The V and J genes are TRBV4-2 and TRBJ1-3; TCRdb lists TRBD1, though no DNA is available to test this call. CDR3 length: 17 amino acids. CDR1 and CDR2 from the germline V gene are LGHNA and YNFKEQ. CDR3 protein: CASSPPGVTLSGNTIYF.